These 14 T cell receptor beta chains share one sample of origin, sequenced in a study of T cells in Graves' hyperthyroidism and ophthalmopathy. RNA transcripts gave rise to amplified TCR beta CDR3 regions. With the HTBI primer set, the TCR CDR3 went through a first round of RT-PCR. TCRdb fed the multiplex PCR reads into MiXCR, producing one record per CDR3 protein. This repertoire shows about 640,000 distinct CDR3 sequences, less than 25% found once; its top ten account for over 30%. Sequencing was performed on blood. These receptors were obtained from a man between 25 and 39 years old with Graves' ophthalmopathy.

This clonotype was counted many times. The chain has TRBV2 and TRBJ2-7; D is perhaps TRBD1 or TRBD2 (6 bases each). V was shortened by 8 bases and J by 2 bases, with 16 bases between the two germline ends. This CDR3 spans 14 amino acids. The germline gives CDR1 SNHLY, CDR2 FYNNEI. The CDR3 here is CASRGQTGAYEQYF. The CDR3 nucleotides are TGTGCCAGCCGGGGGCAGACGGGCGCCTACGAGCAGTACTTC. The complete variable domain, with remaining parts taken from reference TRBV2 and TRBJ2-7, reads EPEVTQTPSHQVTQMGQEVILRCVPISNHLYFYWYRQILGQKVEFLVSFYNNEISEKSEIFDDQFSVERPDGSNFTLKIRSTKLEDSAMYFCASRGQTGAYEQYFGPGTRLTVT.

V is TRBV29-1 and J is TRBJ2-3; TRBD2 matches 7 bases. The CDR3 runs 15 residues. Per germline, CDR1 SQVTM and CDR2 ANQGSEA. V shed 3 bases and J 2 bases; nucleotides not matched to a gene: 8. CDR3 in amino acids: CSVDRAGVNTDTQYF. The CDR3 DNA follows: TGCAGCGTTGATAGGGCGGGAGTTAACACAGATACGCAGTATTTT.

As DNA, the CDR3 is TGCGCCAGCAGCTTGGTGGGTACAACTGCAACTAATGAAAAACTGTTTTTT. Protein product: CASSLVGTTATNEKLFF. The genes are TRBV5-1 and TRBJ1-4; unclear D gene. This CDR3 contains 17 residues. Trimming shortened V by 0 bases and J by 0 bases, and 12 bases separated the two germline ends. Per the germline V gene, CDR1 is SGHRS and CDR2 is YFSETQ.

This clonotype was seen more than once but under ten times. This chain connects TRBV28 to TRBJ1-4, with no clear D. The length of the CDR3 is 15 residues. V was clipped by 5 bases and J by 3 bases, with 13 bases between them. Germline V CDR1 and CDR2: MDHEN, SYDVKM. This CDR3 is CASSPSSVSNEKLFF. For the CDR3, the DNA is TGTGCCAGCAGTCCCTCCAGTGTTTCTAATGAAAAACTGTTTTTT.

This clonotype has only a few counts. The chain carries TRBV27 and TRBJ2-3; either TRBD1 or TRBD2 may fit D (5 bases each). The germline CDR1 and CDR2 sequences are MNHEY and SMNVEV (reference sequence). V dropped 4 bases and J dropped 4 bases, with 15 bases sitting between them. The CDR3 is made up of 15 amino acids. In DNA form, the CDR3 reads TGTGCCAGCAGTTCCCCGCCCGAGGGACCAGATACGCAGTATTTT. As protein: CASSSPPEGPDTQYF.

This clonotype has ten or more counts. The V and J genes are TRBV6-6 and TRBJ1-1; 7 nucleotides align to TRBD1. Germline V gene sequence: CDR1 MNHNY, CDR2 SVGAGI (reference sequence). The CDR3 sequence is 15 residues long. Germline trimming cut 0 bases from V and 4 bases from J; bases unmatched to any gene: 5. CDR3 residues: CASSYSKQGSTEAFF. The CDR3 coding sequence is TGTGCCAGCAGTTACTCCAAACAGGGGAGCACTGAAGCTTTCTTT.

The J gene is TRBJ2-3, the V gene TRBV28; 8 nucleotides align to TRBD1. Germline V gene sequence: CDR1 MDHEN, CDR2 SYDVKM. This CDR3 has 16 residues. V shed 8 bases, J shed 6 bases, and the junction held 16 bases outside the gene matches. The CDR3 DNA reads as TGTGCCAGCGTAGCATACAGACAGGGGCCTACGGATACGCAGTATTTT. It translates to CASVAYRQGPTDTQYF.

This clonotype was seen repeatedly, ten times or more. The chain links TRBV11-3 to TRBJ2-1; D not certain. The germline CDR1 and CDR2 sequences are SGHNT and YENEEA. The CDR3 runs to 13 residues. Trimming removed 5 bases from V and 8 bases from J, with 13 bases in between. DNA of the CDR3: TGTGCCAGCAGCCGTACAGATATGGATGAGCAGTTCTTC. Protein product: CASSRTDMDEQFF.

The J gene is TRBJ2-2, the V gene TRBV27, with 7 bases matching TRBD2. Germline-derived CDR1 and CDR2 are MNHEY and SMNVEV (reference sequence). CDR3 length: 16 amino acids. V was pared by 2 bases and J by 4 bases, with 7 bases of the junction left unmatched. The CDR3 region has the DNA TGTGCCAGCAGTTTAGAGGGCGGGAGATTCACCGGGGAGCTGTTTTTT. Protein product: CASSLEGGRFTGELFF.

The V and J genes are TRBV5-6 and TRBJ2-3, with D tentatively TRBD1 (6 bases). From germline, CDR1 is SGHDT and CDR2 YYEEEE. The CDR3 sequence is 15 residues long. The V end was cut by 4 bases, the J end by 4 bases, with 16 bases between. CDR3 bases: TGTGCCAGCAGCGCCGGTCAACAGGGTTCAGATACGCAGTATTTT. Residues: CASSAGQQGSDTQYF.

This clonotype was counted at least ten times. The chain carries TRBV11-1 and TRBJ2-7, with 11 positions matching TRBD1. V shed 1 base and J 3 bases; nucleotides not matched to a gene: 5. Germline loops: CDR1 SGHAT, CDR2 FQDESV (reference sequence). The CDR3 runs 16 residues. Written as DNA, the CDR3 is TGTGCCAGCAGCTTAGATGTCGGGACAGGGGGCTACGAGCAGTACTTC. Amino acids: CASSLDVGTGGYEQYF.

This clonotype came up many times. This rearrangement joins TRBV27 to TRBJ2-7; D gene ambiguous. The CDR3 consists of 14 residues. V lost 3 bases and J 0 bases, leaving 9 bases between the germline ends. The V gene's germline CDR1 is MNHEY and CDR2 SMNVEV (reference sequence). The DNA of the CDR3 is TGTGCCAGCAGTTTCCGGCGAACCTCCTACGAGCAGTACTTC. Translation: CASSFRRTSYEQYF.

The J gene is TRBJ2-7, the V gene TRBV7-2; a possible D gene is TRBD1 (5 bases). This CDR3 region has 18 residues. Germline V gene data show CDR1 as SGHTA and CDR2 as FQGNSA. V gave up 4 bases and J gave up 3 bases, with 25 bases separating them. The CDR3 loop is CASSSNLYAGPTNYEQYF. CDR3 nucleotide sequence: TGTGCCAGCAGCTCGAACTTATACGCAGGGCCGACAAACTACGAGCAGTACTTC.

The chain is built from TRBV2 and TRBJ2-1; 7 nucleotides line up with TRBD2. In germline, CDR1 is SNHLY, CDR2 FYNNEI. The V and J ends lost 6 bases and 10 bases, in that order; junction bases with no gene match: 3. The CDR3 has 11 amino acids. The CDR3 nucleotides read TGTGCCAGCAGGGGAGGGTTCGAGCAGTTCTTC. Translated, it gives CASRGGFEQFF.